The following is a TCR beta chain sequence with its context. This record comes from a study of cytomegalovirus exposure and HLA in healthy donors. For the study at large: Previous work identified 120 million or so unique TCR beta sequences from roughly 180 million T cells. Most donors, about 82% of approximately 400 genotyped, fell in the Caucasian-associated ancestry cluster.

The PCR employed 60 Vbeta primers together with 13 Jbeta primers. The data were produced by immunoSEQ multiplex PCR, yet TCRdb's version contains in-frame clones alone and is incomplete. This table holds some 150,000 clones, 55% to 75% found once. Germline V gene lookup returns CDR1 SGHVS and CDR2 FNYEAQ. V was cut by 1 base and J by 1 base, with 7 bases left in between. There are 15 residues in the CDR3. The chain combines TRBV7-6 with TRBJ2-2; possibly TRBD1 for D (6 bases). This TCR was recovered from a human donor in good health. The sample taken for sequencing was PBMCs. For the CDR3, the DNA is TGTGCCAGCAGCTTAGACAGGGAGAACACCGGGGAGCTGTTTTTT. This encodes CASSLDRENTGELFF.